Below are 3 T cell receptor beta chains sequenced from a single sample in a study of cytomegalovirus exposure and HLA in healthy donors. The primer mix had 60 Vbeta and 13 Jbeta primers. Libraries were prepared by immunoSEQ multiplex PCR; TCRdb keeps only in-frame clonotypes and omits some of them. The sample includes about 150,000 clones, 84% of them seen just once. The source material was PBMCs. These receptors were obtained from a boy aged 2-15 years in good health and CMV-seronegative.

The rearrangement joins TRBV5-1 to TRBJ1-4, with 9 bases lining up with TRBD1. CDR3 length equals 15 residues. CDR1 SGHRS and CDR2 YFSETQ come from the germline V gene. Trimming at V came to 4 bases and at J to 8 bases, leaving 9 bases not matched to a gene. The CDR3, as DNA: TGCGCCAGCAGCCCGTCGGGCGACAGGGGGGAAAAACTGTTTTTT. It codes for CASSPSGDRGEKLFF. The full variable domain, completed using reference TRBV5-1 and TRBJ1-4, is KAGVTQTPRYLIKTRGQQVTLSCSPISGHRSVSWYQQTPGQGLQFLFEYFSETQRNKGNFPGRFSGRQFSNSRSEMNVSTLELGDSALYLCASSPSGDRGEKLFFGSGTQLSVL.

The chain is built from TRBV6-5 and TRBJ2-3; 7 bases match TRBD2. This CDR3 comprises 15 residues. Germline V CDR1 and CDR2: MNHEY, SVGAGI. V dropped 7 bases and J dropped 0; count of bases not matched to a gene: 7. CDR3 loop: CASMRSGVSTDTQYF. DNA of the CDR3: TGTGCCAGCATGAGGAGCGGGGTGAGCACAGATACGCAGTATTTT.

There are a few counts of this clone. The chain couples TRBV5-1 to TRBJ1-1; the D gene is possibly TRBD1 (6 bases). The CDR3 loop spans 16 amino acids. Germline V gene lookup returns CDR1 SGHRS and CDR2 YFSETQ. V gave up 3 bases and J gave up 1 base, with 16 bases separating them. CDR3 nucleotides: TGCGCCAGCAGCTCGCTGACAGGCGGAGGGAACACTGAAGCTTTCTTT. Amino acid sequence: CASSSLTGGGNTEAFF. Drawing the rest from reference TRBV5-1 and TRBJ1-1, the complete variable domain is KAGVTQTPRYLIKTRGQQVTLSCSPISGHRSVSWYQQTPGQGLQFLFEYFSETQRNKGNFPGRFSGRQFSNSRSEMNVSTLELGDSALYLCASSSLTGGGNTEAFFGQGTRLTVV.